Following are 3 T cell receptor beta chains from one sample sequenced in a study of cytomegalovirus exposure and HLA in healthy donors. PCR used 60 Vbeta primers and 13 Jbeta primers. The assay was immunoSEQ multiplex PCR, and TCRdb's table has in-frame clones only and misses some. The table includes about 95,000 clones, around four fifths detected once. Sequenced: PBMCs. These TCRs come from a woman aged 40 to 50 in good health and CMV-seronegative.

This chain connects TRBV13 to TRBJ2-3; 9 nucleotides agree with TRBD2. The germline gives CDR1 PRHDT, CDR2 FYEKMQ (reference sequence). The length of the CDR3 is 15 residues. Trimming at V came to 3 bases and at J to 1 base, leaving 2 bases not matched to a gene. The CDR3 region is CASSFPSGGTDTQYF. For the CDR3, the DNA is TGTGCCAGCAGCTTCCCTAGCGGGGGCACAGATACGCAGTATTTT.

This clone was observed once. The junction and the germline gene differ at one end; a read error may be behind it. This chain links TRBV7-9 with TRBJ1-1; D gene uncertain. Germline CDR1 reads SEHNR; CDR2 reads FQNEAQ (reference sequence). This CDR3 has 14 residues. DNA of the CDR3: TGTGCCAGCAGCTCCACCGGACTGAACCCTGAAGCTTTCTTT. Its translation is CASSSTGLNPEAFF.

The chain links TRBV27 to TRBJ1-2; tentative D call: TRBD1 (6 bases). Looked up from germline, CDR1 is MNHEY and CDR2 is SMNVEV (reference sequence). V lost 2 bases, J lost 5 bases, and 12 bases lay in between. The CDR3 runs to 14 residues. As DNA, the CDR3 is TGTGCCAGCAGTTTAAGGGGGGGCGCATATGGCTACACCTTC. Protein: CASSLRGGAYGYTF.